The 26 T cell receptor beta chains below all came from one sample that was sequenced in a study of T cells in Graves' hyperthyroidism and ophthalmopathy. TCR beta CDR3 sequences were amplified from RNA transcripts. Initially, a first-round RT-PCR of the TCR CDR3 employed the HTBI primer set. Using its own MiXCR run on the multiplex PCR reads, TCRdb lists one record per CDR3 protein. This table has approximately 620,000 distinct CDR3 sequences, 16% appearing once. Specimen: blood. The receptors were sampled from a woman aged 40-49 years with Graves' ophthalmopathy.

This chain links TRBV28 with TRBJ2-3; 10 bases line up with TRBD2. Germline V gives CDR1 MDHEN, CDR2 SYDVKM. J gave up 3 bases and V 4 bases, and 10 bases lay outside the gene matches. The CDR3 spans 17 residues. This CDR3 reads CASSSRLAGPGTDTQYF. The CDR3 region has the DNA TGTGCCAGCAGTTCGAGACTAGCGGGCCCTGGAACAGATACGCAGTATTTT. The variable domain in full, completed from reference TRBV28 and TRBJ2-3, reads DVKVTQSSRYLVKRTGEKVFLECVQDMDHENMFWYRQDPGLGLRLIYFSYDVKMKEKGDIPEGYSVSREKKERFSLILESASTNQTSMYLCASSSRLAGPGTDTQYFGPGTRLTVL.

This chain links TRBV5-1 with TRBJ1-2; 8 bases align to TRBD1. Germline V gives CDR1 SGHRS, CDR2 YFSETQ. J was trimmed by 5 bases and V by 4 bases; bases with no gene match: 10. This CDR3 contains 15 residues. This chain's CDR3 is CASSELAGGRYGYTF. CDR3 DNA sequence: TGCGCCAGCAGCGAGCTGGCAGGGGGCCGGTATGGCTACACCTTC.

The table lists this clonotype with many counts. This sequence joins TRBV6-1 and TRBJ1-6; a possible D gene is TRBD1 (5 bases). The CDR3 is 16 residues long. The V gene's germline CDR1 is MNHNS and CDR2 SASEGT. Trimming pared 5 bases from V and 9 bases from J, leaving 20 bases between. The CDR3 here is CASSSGTVLGGSPLHF. The CDR3 bases are TGTGCCAGCAGTTCCGGGACGGTTTTGGGCGGTTCACCCCTCCACTTT.

The chain employs TRBV27 and TRBJ1-2; possibly TRBD1 for D (6 bases). CDR3 length equals 14 residues. Trimming took off 5 bases at V and 6 bases at J, with 16 bases between the two ends. Germline V gene sequence: CDR1 MNHEY, CDR2 SMNVEV (reference sequence). The CDR3 here is CASSAPDRFHGYTF. CDR3 in DNA: TGTGCCAGCAGTGCCCCGGACAGATTTCATGGCTACACCTTC.

The V and J genes are TRBV12-3 or TRBV12-4 and TRBJ1-6; possibly TRBD1 for D (6 bases). The CDR3 is 16 amino acids. V was clipped by 6 bases and J by 2 bases, with 14 bases between them. The CDR3 loop is CASSKQGTAYNSPLHF. Here the CDR3 DNA reads TGTGCCAGCAGCAAACAGGGAACGGCCTATAATTCACCCCTCCACTTT.

This clonotype was counted ten times or more. The rearrangement joins TRBV7-9 to TRBJ1-4; 9 positions agree with TRBD1. CDR1 is SEHNR and CDR2 is FQNEAQ in the germline V gene (reference sequence). The CDR3 length is 16 residues. V was pared by 5 bases and J by 7 bases, with 11 bases of the junction left unmatched. CDR3 bases: TGTGCCAGCAGCACGGTGCGGGGACAGGGCGTTGAAAAACTGTTTTTT. It is translated as CASSTVRGQGVEKLFF.

The J gene is TRBJ2-3, the V gene TRBV6-2 or TRBV6-3; 8 bases agree with TRBD1. V was clipped by 5 bases and J by 4 bases; unmatched bases: 8. This CDR3 is built from 15 residues. The germline CDR1 and CDR2 sequences are MNHEY and SVGEGT. The CDR3 protein is CASSHTGGSADTQYF. For the CDR3, the DNA is TGTGCCAGCAGTCACACAGGGGGGTCAGCAGATACGCAGTATTTT.

The chain combines TRBV19 with TRBJ2-5; D not certain. Germline values: CDR1 LNHDA, CDR2 SQIVND (reference sequence). V lost 9 bases, J lost 2 bases, and 16 bases lay in between. The CDR3 runs to 14 residues. CDR3 protein: CASKGPGPQETQYF. In DNA, the CDR3 is TGTGCCAGCAAAGGACCCGGCCCACAAGAGACCCAGTACTTC.

This clonotype occurred many times. This chain uses TRBV3-1 with TRBJ2-3; D gene ambiguous. The CDR3 spans 15 residues. The V end lost 2 bases, the J end lost 0 bases, and 9 bases lay between the germline ends. Germline V gives CDR1 LGHDT, CDR2 YNNKEL (reference sequence). CDR3 protein: CASSQRSGSTDTQYF. The CDR3 DNA reads as TGTGCCAGCAGCCAACGATCGGGTAGCACAGATACGCAGTATTTT.

At least ten counts were recorded for this clonotype. V and J are TRBV18 and TRBJ2-5; no clear D. V was shortened by 3 bases and J by 2 bases, with 7 bases between the two germline ends. From germline, CDR1 is KGHSH and CDR2 LQKENI. This CDR3 has 13 residues. In nucleotides, the CDR3 is TGTGCCAGCTCACCCACACAACAAGAGACCCAGTACTTC. Translation gives CASSPTQQETQYF.

The J gene is TRBJ2-5, the V gene TRBV29-1; TRBD1 aligns across 7 bases. The germline V gene encodes CDR1 SQVTM and CDR2 ANQGSEA. CDR3 length: 15 amino acids. V shed 3 bases, J shed 2 bases, and the junction held 9 bases outside the gene matches. CDR3 coding DNA: TGCAGCGTTGATATCGTCAGGGGGTTTCAAGAGACCCAGTACTTC. It yields the protein CSVDIVRGFQETQYF.

This clonotype was detected only a few times. The chain employs TRBV6-1 and TRBJ1-4, with TRBD1 identical over 10 bases. The ends lost 6 bases at V and 0 bases at J; junction bases unmatched: 4. This CDR3 spans 16 amino acids. CDR1 and CDR2 (germline): MNHNS, SASEGT. Here the CDR3 DNA reads TGTGCCAGCAGAGGGACAGGGGCTTCAACTAATGAAAAACTGTTTTTT. Its translation: CASRGTGASTNEKLFF.

This clonotype appeared a few times. J is TRBJ1-6 and V is TRBV4-1, with unresolved D. V shed 4 bases and J shed 7 bases, with 26 bases lying between them. CDR1 MGHRA and CDR2 YSYEKL come from the germline V gene. The CDR3 is 19 residues long. DNA of the CDR3: TGCGCCAGCAGCCTTCCTTGGGAAGACCGCACCCCTCTGAATTCACCCCTCCACTTT. Protein sequence: CASSLPWEDRTPLNSPLHF.

The rearrangement joins TRBV29-1 to TRBJ2-7; D unresolved. CDR3 length: 13 amino acids. CDR1 and CDR2 (germline): SQVTM, ANQGSEA. Between the trimmed V and J ends, which lost 7 bases and 0 bases, there was a span of 13 bases. For the CDR3, the DNA is TGCAGCGCCGCGCACGGTAGCTCCTACGAGCAGTACTTC. Translating gives CSAAHGSSYEQYF.

The chain uses TRBV27 and TRBJ2-1, with D perhaps TRBD2 (5 bases). CDR3 length: 13 amino acids. Germline-derived CDR1 and CDR2 are MNHEY and SMNVEV (reference sequence). The V gene lost 5 bases and the J gene lost 10 bases, with 15 bases spanning the gap. CDR3 nucleotide sequence: TGTGCCAGCAGTCCTGCCCTGGAGCGGGAGCAGTTCTTC. It is translated as CASSPALEREQFF.

This clonotype was seen at least ten times. This chain uses TRBV20-1 with TRBJ1-3; D unclear. Germline V gene sequence: CDR1 DFQATT, CDR2 SNEGSKA (reference sequence). V was pared by 3 bases and J by 2 bases, with 14 bases between. CDR3 length equals 15 residues. The CDR3, as DNA: TGCAGTGCTAGCCCCGACGGGGAGACTGGAAACACCATATATTTT. Its protein is CSASPDGETGNTIYF.

In this sample, this clonotype turned up a few times. This rearrangement joins TRBV2 to TRBJ2-7, with TRBD1 matching 11 bases. This CDR3 has 15 amino acids. J lost 7 bases, V lost 2 bases, and 7 bases had no gene match. Germline lookup yields CDR1 SNHLY and CDR2 FYNNEI. The CDR3 coding sequence is TGTGCCAGCAGTGAATCCCCGGGACAGGGGGGGGAGCAGTACTTC. Its translation is CASSESPGQGGEQYF.

In regard to this clonotype: Germline is not matched at one junction end, which may reflect a read error. The rearrangement uses TRBV5-1 and TRBJ2-7; 9 bases map to TRBD1. The CDR3 consists of 13 residues. Germline CDR1 and CDR2: SGHRS and YFSETQ. The CDR3 DNA is TGCGCCAGCAGCGGGGGACAGGGCTACGAGCAGCACTTC. It translates to CASSGGQGYEQHF. The whole variable domain, remainder taken from reference TRBV5-1 and TRBJ2-7, is KAGVTQTPRYLIKTRGQQVTLSCSPISGHRSVSWYQQTPGQGLQFLFEYFSETQRNKGNFPGRFSGRQFSNSRSEMNVSTLELGDSALYLCASSGGQGYEQHFGPGTRLTVT.

This chain connects TRBV18 to TRBJ2-7; D gene uncertain. CDR1 is KGHSH and CDR2 is LQKENI in the germline V gene. This CDR3 contains 15 residues. V was clipped by 3 bases and J by 7 bases, with 19 bases between them. The CDR3 nucleotides read TGTGCCAGCTCACCCCGAACGGATTACGAACTGGAGCAGTACTTC. This gives the protein CASSPRTDYELEQYF.

This clonotype was seen at least ten times. The chain couples TRBV28 to TRBJ2-1; 11 bases line up with TRBD2. The CDR3 consists of 17 residues. The V and J ends lost 5 bases and 1 base, in that order; junction bases with no gene match: 7. Germline values: CDR1 MDHEN, CDR2 SYDVKM. The CDR3 region is CASSTRLAGRSYNEQFF. The CDR3 DNA follows: TGTGCCAGCAGTACTCGACTAGCGGGAAGGTCCTACAATGAGCAGTTCTTC. Filled out from reference TRBV28 and TRBJ2-1, the complete variable domain reads DVKVTQSSRYLVKRTGEKVFLECVQDMDHENMFWYRQDPGLGLRLIYFSYDVKMKEKGDIPEGYSVSREKKERFSLILESASTNQTSMYLCASSTRLAGRSYNEQFFGPGTRLTVL.

A few counts support this clonotype. V and J are TRBV20-1 and TRBJ1-4; no clear D. Per the germline V gene, CDR1 is DFQATT and CDR2 is SNEGSKA (reference sequence). V gave up 3 bases and J gave up 8 bases, with 16 bases separating them. There are 14 residues in the CDR3. The CDR3 DNA reads TGCAGTGCTAGTACTGGCCAAGGCTGGGAAAAACTGTTTTTT. Its protein is CSASTGQGWEKLFF.

This clonotype has at least ten counts. The chain uses TRBV2 and TRBJ1-2; D is possibly TRBD1 (6 bases). V was pared by 0 bases and J by 5 bases, with 16 bases between. The CDR3 has 16 residues. Germline V gene data show CDR1 as SNHLY and CDR2 as FYNNEI. CDR3 loop: CASSEAGVRGRYGYTF. CDR3 sequence (DNA): TGTGCCAGCAGTGAAGCTGGGGTCAGGGGTCGGTATGGCTACACCTTC.

This clonotype was counted ten times or more. V and J are TRBV6-1 and TRBJ2-2, with D perhaps matching TRBD2 (5 bases). V gave up 8 bases and J gave up 0 bases, with 10 bases separating them. The CDR3 covers 14 residues. The germline gives CDR1 MNHNS, CDR2 SASEGT. DNA for the CDR3: TGTGCCAGCCGGATAGCGCCGAACACCGGGGAGCTGTTTTTT. Amino acid sequence: CASRIAPNTGELFF.

This clonotype was counted many times. The V and J genes are TRBV6-1 and TRBJ1-5; D is perhaps TRBD1 (5 bases). Germline V gene lookup returns CDR1 MNHNS and CDR2 SASEGT. The CDR3 is made up of 15 amino acids. V was cut by 7 bases and J by 2 bases, with 15 bases left in between. The CDR3 sequence: CASKGQGSGNQPQHF. In nucleotides, the CDR3 is TGTGCCAGCAAAGGACAAGGATCGGGCAATCAGCCCCAGCATTTT.

This clonotype was seen once. The J gene is TRBJ1-3, the V gene TRBV6-1, with 9 bases matching TRBD1. Losses at the gene ends were 6 bases for V and 6 bases for J; bases not matched to a gene: 3. The CDR3 spans 13 residues. CDR1 is MNHNS and CDR2 is SASEGT in the germline V gene. CDR3 nucleotide sequence: TGTGCCAGCAGGAACAGGGGGCTAAACACCATATATTTT. The encoded protein is CASRNRGLNTIYF.

This chain joins TRBV20-1 and TRBJ1-1; 7 bases match TRBD1. The CDR3 is made up of 15 amino acids. Germline values: CDR1 DFQATT, CDR2 SNEGSKA (reference sequence). Trimming took 6 bases from V and 5 from J; bases not matched to a gene: 15. CDR3: CSARDSGPRRTEAFF. The CDR3 DNA reads as TGCAGTGCCCGGGACAGCGGGCCCAGGAGAACTGAAGCTTTCTTT.